Sequencing of this TCR beta chain was carried out in a study of Tregs in tolerant kidney transplant recipients. Study outcomes and limitations: No direct test of biological reproducibility was done here. Expanding Tregs on activated donor B cells appeared to best identify donor-specific TCRbeta clones. Findings come from small patient numbers and require larger validation.

Notes on this clone: The antigen is unknown.

Profiled with immunoSEQ multiplex PCR; TCRdb holds only in-frame clones, not every one. The sample yields 110,000 or so clones, around 91% seen once. The CDR3 sequence is 16 residues long. V lost 0 bases and J 0 bases, leaving 9 bases between the germline ends. The germline V gene has CDR1 SGHNT and CDR2 YYREEE (reference sequence). The clonotype originates from a human donor in good health. The V call is TRBV5-4, the J call TRBJ1-4, with no clear D. Sequencing was performed on CD4+ T cells from blood. The CDR3 loop reads CASSLAGHATNEKLFF. In nucleotides, the CDR3 is TGTGCCAGCAGCTTGGCCGGCCATGCAACTAATGAAAAACTGTTTTTT.